One sample yielded the 29 T cell receptor beta chains listed below, sequenced in a study of blood T cell repertoires in COVID-19. Profiling relied on immunoSEQ multiplex PCR, and the TCRdb table lists in-frame clones only, not all of them. Among roughly 180,000 clones listed, less than 85% were seen once. The sample taken for sequencing was peripheral blood. Every receptor here comes from an older woman with COVID-19, enrolled during active disease.

The rearrangement links TRBV27 to TRBJ1-4, with a possible D match to TRBD1 (6 bases). Trimming took off 1 base at V and 7 bases at J, with 16 bases between the two ends. The CDR3 is 16 amino acids. Germline CDR1 reads MNHEY; CDR2 reads SMNVEV (reference sequence). CDR3 loop: CASSLWGGRGVEKLFF. In nucleotides, the CDR3 is TGTGCCAGCAGTTTATGGGGCGGGAGGGGGGTTGAAAAACTGTTTTTT. Combining the CDR3 with reference TRBV27 and TRBJ1-4 gives the whole variable domain EAQVTQNPRYLITVTGKKLTVTCSQNMNHEYMSWYRQDPGLGLRQIYYSMNVEVTDKGDVPEGYKVSRKEKRNFPLILESPSPNQTSLYFCASSLWGGRGVEKLFFGSGTQLSVL.

The chain combines TRBV5-1 with TRBJ1-5, with D unclear. CDR1 SGHRS and CDR2 YFSETQ come from the germline V gene. The CDR3 runs 15 residues. Trimming removed 4 bases from V and 2 bases from J, with 13 bases in between. CDR3 sequence (DNA): TGCGCCAGCAGCCTCGAGGTATGTTGCAATCAGCCCCAGCATTTT. Its protein product is CASSLEVCCNQPQHF. The entire variable domain, with the rest obtained from reference TRBV5-1 and TRBJ1-5, is as follows: KAGVTQTPRYLIKTRGQQVTLSCSPISGHRSVSWYQQTPGQGLQFLFEYFSETQRNKGNFPGRFSGRQFSNSRSEMNVSTLELGDSALYLCASSLEVCCNQPQHFGDGTRLSIL.

The chain employs TRBV6-5 and TRBJ1-1; no clear D gene. The CDR3 sequence is 15 residues long. Germline V gives CDR1 MNHEY, CDR2 SVGAGI. Trimming removed 0 bases from V and 1 base from J, with 9 bases in between. The DNA of the CDR3 is TGTGCCAGCAGTTACTCTCTGAACAGGAACACTGAAGCTTTCTTT. Amino acids: CASSYSLNRNTEAFF.

This clone was recorded many times. The chain is built from TRBV6-2 or TRBV6-3 and TRBJ1-1, with D possibly matching TRBD1 (5 bases). The length of the CDR3 is 13 residues. CDR1 and CDR2 (germline): MNHEY, SVGEGT. Deletions cut 0 bases from V and 9 bases from J, with 11 bases between. The CDR3 spells CASSYSQGGKAFF. CDR3 bases: TGTGCCAGCAGTTACTCGCAGGGCGGGAAAGCTTTCTTT.

The chain has TRBV28 and TRBJ1-3, with D possibly TRBD1 on 5 matching bases. This CDR3 is built from 15 residues. The germline CDR1 and CDR2 sequences are MDHEN and SYDVKM. The V end was cut by 3 bases, the J end by 5 bases, with 14 bases between. CDR3 nucleotides: TGTGCCAGCAGTTTTGCCGCGGGGGATCGAAACACCATATATTTT. Its translation is CASSFAAGDRNTIYF.

V is TRBV2 and J is TRBJ2-5; D remains ambiguous. There are 12 residues in the CDR3. Germline V gene lookup returns CDR1 SNHLY and CDR2 FYNNEI. The V end was cut by 7 bases, the J end by 0 bases, with 6 bases between. Here the CDR3 reads CASTQYQETQYF. CDR3 bases: TGTGCCAGCACCCAGTACCAAGAGACCCAGTACTTC. The variable domain in full, with the rest retrieved from reference TRBV2 and TRBJ2-5, is EPEVTQTPSHQVTQMGQEVILRCVPISNHLYFYWYRQILGQKVEFLVSFYNNEISEKSEIFDDQFSVERPDGSNFTLKIRSTKLEDSAMYFCASTQYQETQYFGPGTRLLVL.

A single count supports this clone. This sequence joins TRBV5-1 and TRBJ1-5; maybe TRBD1 (5 bases). V lost 0 bases and J lost 4, with 11 bases in between. The CDR3 has 15 amino acids. Per germline, CDR1 SGHRS and CDR2 YFSETQ. The CDR3 spells CASSLDGRTNQPQHF. Here the CDR3 DNA reads TGCGCCAGCAGCTTGGACGGCAGGACAAATCAGCCCCAGCATTTT.

This clone appeared a single time. The chain has TRBV7-8 and TRBJ1-4; tentative D call: TRBD1 (6 bases). Germline CDR1 is SGHVS and CDR2 is FQNEAQ. V was shortened by 1 base and J by 1 base, with 13 bases between the two germline ends. The CDR3 extends over 17 amino acids. The CDR3 DNA is TGTGCCAGCAGCTTAGAAGGGGGTGGGTTAACTAATGAAAAACTGTTTTTT. This sequence encodes CASSLEGGGLTNEKLFF.

V usage is TRBV19 and J usage is TRBJ2-1, with no clear D. The CDR3 contains 15 residues. Germline CDR1 reads LNHDA; CDR2 reads SQIVND (reference sequence). Trimming shortened V by 3 bases and J by 3 bases, and 12 bases separated the two germline ends. The CDR3 protein is CASSMFVAVYNEQFF. CDR3 bases: TGTGCCAGTAGTATGTTTGTGGCTGTCTACAATGAGCAGTTCTTC.

The rearrangement links TRBV7-9 to TRBJ1-6, with TRBD1 matching 9 bases. The CDR3 is 14 amino acids. Unmatched junction bases numbered 10, after V lost 5 bases and J lost 14 bases. CDR1 SEHNR and CDR2 FQNEAQ come from the germline V gene (reference sequence). DNA of the CDR3: TGTGCCAGCAGCCTTTCGACAGGGGGTGAAGCCCTCCACTTT. It is translated as CASSLSTGGEALHF.

J is TRBJ2-6 and V is TRBV27, with 11 bases fitting TRBD1. There are 19 residues in the CDR3. V gave up 2 bases and J gave up 0 bases; unmatched junction bases: 6. In germline, CDR1 is MNHEY, CDR2 SMNVEV (reference sequence). CDR3 residues: CASSLMGTGGLSGANVLTF. Written as DNA, the CDR3 is TGTGCCAGCAGTTTAATGGGGACAGGGGGACTCTCTGGGGCCAACGTCCTGACTTTC.

A single count supports this clone. V and J are TRBV6-2 or TRBV6-3 and TRBJ2-7; 9 bases fit TRBD1. Germline V CDR1 and CDR2: MNHEY, SVGEGT. V shed 6 bases, J shed 1 base, and the junction held 7 bases outside the gene matches. This CDR3 region has 15 residues. CDR3 amino acids: CASSRPGQGSYEQYF. CDR3 sequence (DNA): TGTGCCAGCAGCCGACCGGGACAGGGTTCCTACGAGCAGTACTTC.

This clone occurred a few times. CDR3 coding DNA: TGTGCCATCAGTGGGGGACAGATGAACACTGAAGCTTTCTTT. Its translation is CAISGGQMNTEAFF. V and J are TRBV10-3 and TRBJ1-1; 7 bases are a match to TRBD1. CDR1 is ENHRY, CDR2 SYGVKD, per germline. The CDR3 has 14 residues. Unmatched junction bases numbered 2, after V lost 4 bases and J lost 0 bases.

Here the CDR3 DNA reads TGTGCCAGCAGTGAAGATCCGGGGTACACCATATATTTT. Protein product: CASSEDPGYTIYF. This chain uses TRBV2 with TRBJ1-3; D is unresolved. CDR3 length: 13 residues. Germline CDR1 and CDR2: SNHLY and FYNNEI. The germline V and J ends were trimmed by 1 base and 8 bases, with 9 bases remaining between them.

This chain joins TRBV6-4 and TRBJ1-5; 10 nucleotides line up with TRBD1. The trim removed 7 bases at V and 7 bases at J, leaving 10 bases unmatched. Germline assignment: CDR1 MRHNA and CDR2 SNTAGT. CDR3 length equals 15 residues. CDR3 residues: CASIMTGGFLQPQHF. The CDR3 DNA reads TGTGCCAGCATTATGACAGGGGGCTTTTTGCAGCCCCAGCATTTT.

This clone came up many times. CDR3 sequence reads: CASNRNTEAFF. The CDR3 nucleotides read TGTGCCAGCAACAGGAACACTGAAGCTTTCTTT. The V and J genes are TRBV6-6 and TRBJ1-1; D gene uncertain. The germline gives CDR1 MNHNY, CDR2 SVGAGI (reference sequence). There are 11 residues in the CDR3. Trimming removed 7 bases at V and 1 base at J, with 4 bases between.

J is TRBJ1-6 and V is TRBV7-9; TRBD1 is a possible D gene (6 bases). The CDR3 contains 17 residues. Trimming cost V 1 base and J 6 bases, with 16 bases left between them. Germline CDR1 reads SEHNR; CDR2 reads FQNEAQ (reference sequence). CDR3 amino acids: CASSLESFRGSNSPLHF. The DNA of the CDR3 is TGTGCCAGCAGCTTAGAATCTTTCAGGGGATCTAATTCACCCCTCCACTTT.

The V gene is TRBV7-2, the J gene TRBJ2-3; D is uncertain. The CDR3 extends over 11 amino acids. CDR1 and CDR2 (germline): SGHTA, FQGNSA. V was clipped by 2 bases and J by 7 bases, with 4 bases between them. CDR3 in DNA: TGTGCCAGCAGCTTACTGTATACGCAGTATTTT. This sequence encodes CASSLLYTQYF.

The rearrangement links TRBV7-2 to TRBJ2-6; D possibly corresponds to TRBD2 (6 bases). The CDR3 length is 17 residues. V lost 1 base, J lost 4 bases, and 14 bases lay in between. Germline V lookup: CDR1 SGHTA, CDR2 FQGNSA. The CDR3 reads CASSLGVSAGGANVLTF. For the CDR3, the DNA is TGTGCCAGCAGCTTAGGGGTCAGCGCGGGAGGGGCCAACGTCCTGACTTTC.

A few counts support this clone. This chain connects TRBV29-1 to TRBJ2-5, with TRBD1 identical over 7 bases. Germline V gives CDR1 SQVTM, CDR2 ANQGSEA. Trimming at V came to 0 bases and at J to 4 bases, leaving 11 bases not matched to a gene. The CDR3 contains 16 residues. The CDR3 loop is CSVEERAGGFGETQYF. CDR3 nucleotides: TGCAGCGTTGAAGAGCGGGCAGGGGGATTTGGAGAGACCCAGTACTTC.

J is TRBJ2-1 and V is TRBV5-1; TRBD2 agrees at 14 bases. This CDR3 has 17 residues. Looked up from germline, CDR1 is SGHRS and CDR2 is YFSETQ. V lost 3 bases and J lost 0; bases outside the gene matches: 2. CDR3 amino acids: CASSSGLAGASYNEQFF. DNA of the CDR3: TGCGCCAGCAGCTCGGGACTAGCGGGGGCCTCCTACAATGAGCAGTTCTTC.

The sample holds a few counts of this clone. A junction boundary mismatches the germline segment, possibly from a read error. Other DNA sequences in this specimen translate into the identical CDR3. V gene TRBV28 combines with J gene TRBJ2-6; 7 bases agree with TRBD1. This CDR3 comprises 16 residues. Germline CDR1 is MDHEN and CDR2 is SYDVKM. Written as DNA, the CDR3 is TGTGCCAGCAGTTCGGACAGGACCTCTGGGGCCAACGTTCTGACTTTC. Translating it yields CASSSDRTSGANVLTF.

The chain couples TRBV28 to TRBJ2-7, with D uncertain. The length of the CDR3 is 14 residues. V dropped 7 bases and J dropped 0 bases, with 13 bases sitting between them. Germline values: CDR1 MDHEN, CDR2 SYDVKM. The chain's CDR3 is CASTSTAGSYEQYF. As DNA, the CDR3 is TGTGCCAGCACTTCGACCGCAGGCTCCTACGAGCAGTACTTC.

The chain has TRBV28 and TRBJ1-5; possibly TRBD1 for D (6 bases). The V gene lost 5 bases and the J gene lost 2 bases, with 13 bases spanning the gap. Germline loops: CDR1 MDHEN, CDR2 SYDVKM. The CDR3 sequence is 15 residues long. DNA for the CDR3: TGTGCCAGCAGTCACAGGGAAGGAGGCAATCAGCCCCAGCATTTT. Its translation: CASSHREGGNQPQHF.

The chain employs TRBV28 and TRBJ2-3, with 11 positions matching TRBD2. Trimming at V came to 4 bases and at J to 3 bases, leaving 0 bases not matched to a gene. The CDR3 is 14 residues long. Germline V gene sequence: CDR1 MDHEN, CDR2 SYDVKM. The CDR3 nucleotides read TGTGCCAGCAGTTGGACTAGCGGGACAGATACGCAGTATTTT. Amino acids: CASSWTSGTDTQYF. The variable domain in full, with the rest retrieved from reference TRBV28 and TRBJ2-3, is DVKVTQSSRYLVKRTGEKVFLECVQDMDHENMFWYRQDPGLGLRLIYFSYDVKMKEKGDIPEGYSVSREKKERFSLILESASTNQTSMYLCASSWTSGTDTQYFGPGTRLTVL.

The V call is TRBV2, the J call TRBJ1-6; no firm D call. The V and J ends lost 6 bases and 4 bases respectively, with 16 bases between them. The CDR3 covers 16 residues. Per the germline V gene, CDR1 is SNHLY and CDR2 is FYNNEI. The CDR3 DNA reads as TGTGCCAGCAGGGGCCCGCGGGCGGGTTATAATTCACCCCTCCACTTT. Protein product: CASRGPRAGYNSPLHF.

This sequence joins TRBV29-1 and TRBJ2-7; D perhaps matches TRBD2 (5 bases). CDR3 length: 15 residues. V was trimmed by 3 bases and J by 7 bases, leaving 22 bases between them. Germline V CDR1 and CDR2: SQVTM, ANQGSEA. The CDR3 loop reads CSVEWRSYHVGEQYV. DNA of the CDR3: TGCAGCGTTGAGTGGAGGTCCTACCATGTGGGGGAGCAGTACGTC.

The genes are TRBV5-5 and TRBJ2-1, with D possibly TRBD2 on 6 matching bases. Trimming cost V 0 bases and J 9 bases, with 16 bases left between them. Germline CDR1 and CDR2: SGHKS and YYEKEE (reference sequence). CDR3 length: 15 amino acids. CDR3 DNA: TGTGCCAGCAGCTTGGACAGTTACCCCGGGGGTGAGCAGTTCTTC. Protein sequence: CASSLDSYPGGEQFF.

This clone qualifies as medium-sized. The V call is TRBV5-5, the J call TRBJ2-1, with TRBD2 matching over 12 bases. The CDR3 loop spans 16 amino acids. Germline loops: CDR1 SGHKS, CDR2 YYEKEE (reference sequence). The J segment lost 2 bases and the V segment lost 4 bases, leaving 4 bases of the junction unmatched. This CDR3 is CASSRRLAGAYNEQFF. CDR3 DNA: TGTGCCAGCAGCAGGCGACTAGCGGGAGCCTACAATGAGCAGTTCTTC.